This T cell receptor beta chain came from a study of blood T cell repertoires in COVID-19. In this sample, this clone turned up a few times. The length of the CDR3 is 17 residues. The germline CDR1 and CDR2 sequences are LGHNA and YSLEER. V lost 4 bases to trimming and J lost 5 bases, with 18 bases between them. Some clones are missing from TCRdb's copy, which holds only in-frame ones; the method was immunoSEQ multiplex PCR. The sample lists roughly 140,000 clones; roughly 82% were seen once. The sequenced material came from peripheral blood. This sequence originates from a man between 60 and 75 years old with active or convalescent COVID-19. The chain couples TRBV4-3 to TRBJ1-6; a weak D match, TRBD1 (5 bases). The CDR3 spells CASSRVIGTLDNSPLHF. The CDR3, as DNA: TGCGCCAGCAGCCGCGTCATCGGGACTCTGGATAATTCACCCCTCCACTTT.